This T cell receptor (beta chain) was observed in a study of T cells in Graves' hyperthyroidism and ophthalmopathy (dated by TCRdb to about 2019). Turning to the overall study: Peripheral blood was collected at initial diagnosis, before any treatment. To identify TCR V-J signatures that set the groups apart, the researchers used a discovery cohort of about a hundred patients, made up of 40 to 45 with Graves' ophthalmopathy and about 55 with stable Graves' hyperthyroidism. After sampling, hyperthyroidism patients received methimazole starting at 30 mg daily, and ophthalmopathy patients received high-dose intravenous methylprednisolone. An independent validation cohort of around 19 hyperthyroidism patients and 17 patients who later progressed to ophthalmopathy tested prospective prediction of ophthalmopathy. The study also compared thyroid tissue and blood T-cell repertoires from more than five Graves' hyperthyroidism patients. For training and testing, the 100 or so patients in the discovery cohort were randomly divided in a 7:3 ratio. According to the paper, TCR Vbeta CDR3 sequencing was carried out on over 130 peripheral blood samples, which came from approximately 43 ophthalmopathy, under 80 hyperthyroidism and roughly 17 progressor patients. General conclusions and limits of the study: During validation, the model predicted progression to ophthalmopathy a median of approximately six months ahead of onset, with almost 71% sensitivity and almost 75% specificity. Sample size was not statistically predetermined, and blinding of investigators to group allocation was not performed. Ophthalmopathy was separated from stable hyperthyroidism by a 13 V-J signature model, with approximately 85% sensitivity and 81% to 82% specificity obtained in cross-validation and 80%/75% obtained in testing. Most expanded thyroid clonotypes (frequency above 0.001) were also detected in blood, a finding suggesting that blood repertoires may reflect thyroid immune responses.

There are many counts of this clonotype. Its antigen is still unknown. No base quality values were provided; no much bigger clone lies one nucleotide off. Graves' hyperthyroidism was defined as stable when no progression to ophthalmopathy occurred over 18 months of follow-up. The hyperthyroidism patients were between 18 and 65 years old and newly diagnosed, with a disease duration of less than 2 months. The study excluded patients with uncontrolled infections, other autoimmune diseases, pregnancy or lactation. Diagnoses were based on clinical symptoms, serum thyroxine and TRAb, thyroid ultrasound and orbital computed tomography. Ficoll-Paque density gradient centrifugation was used to isolate PBMCs from approximately 10 ml of fresh peripheral blood. Total RNA was extracted using Trizol reagent, and RNA quality was assessed on an Agilent 2100 Bioanalyzer. TCR beta CDR3 regions were amplified from RNA transcripts. For the first round of RT-PCR on the TCR CDR3, the HTBI primer set was used together with the Qiagen OneStep RT-PCR kit. Libraries were constructed in a second round of multiplex PCR, after which size selection and purification were performed. The libraries were sequenced on an Illumina HiSeq2000 using paired-end 100 bp reads. Under the source paper's analysis protocol: SOAPnuke was used to process the raw data, removing reads that contained adapters or uncalled bases, had a mean Phred below 15, or lacked an exact match to the constant primer or identifier. COPE v1.2.5 was used to merge the high-quality paired reads, and each unique nucleotide sequence was defined as a clonotype. MiTCR v1.1 was used to align clonotypes to the IMGT TRBV, TRBD and TRBJ reference segments. Analysis was restricted to V-J combinations with a frequency above 0.0001, which covered roughly 99% of repertoires. A TCS score was defined as the ratio between F50 (clonal expansion) and ExV (chaos), using BLOSUM62-based TCRdist between CDR3 peptides within each V-J. Welch's t-statistics and random forest reduced 450 to 600 V-J features to roughly 13, which were used in a naive Bayes classifier (R e1071). TCRdb passed the public sequencing reads through fastp at Q25 and MiXCR, retaining productive beta sequences. Each CDR3 protein appears once, grouped with its most common genes and DNA. TCRdb assigned the V and J calls; the authors' analysis was not used. For this sample the table gives 90,000 to 120,000 distinct CDR3 sequences, of which roughly 15% were detected only once. Together, the top ten hold about 45% of the sample.

The germline V gene encodes CDR1 SNHLY and CDR2 FYNNEI. Its CDR3 holds 15 amino acids, cysteine through phenylalanine. The only DNA kept is the CDR3, 45 bases in frame from the first base. The germline V end is reduced by 3 bases and the J end by 7 bases; junction bases left unmatched: 8. This sequence uses TRBV2 and TRBJ2-1; 8 bases in between match TRBD2. This TCR came from a woman in her 50s with Graves' hyperthyroidism. Sequencing was done on a sample of blood. The DNA reads as follows: TGTGCCAGCAGTGACCGAGCGGGGGTCCGGAATGAGCAGTTCTTC. This encodes CASSDRAGVRNEQFF.